The clone carrying this TCR beta chain occurred once. Its specificity is not known. The table came from immunoSEQ multiplex PCR; TCRdb's copy has only in-frame clones and leaves some out. This sample has about 98,000 clones, with 86% found just once. The data are from a study of graft-versus-host responses after intestinal transplantation. On the study more broadly: Recipients had multivisceral, liver-intestinal, or isolated intestinal transplants. Each recipient received anti-thymocyte globulin induction, then tacrolimus and steroids for around 3 years.

Overall study findings and caveats: GvH clones appeared in recipient marrow, some first in ileum or blood.

V was shortened by 3 bases and J by 0 bases, with 2 bases between the two germline ends. Germline V gives CDR1 LNHDA, CDR2 SQIVND (reference sequence). The CDR3 loop spans 12 amino acids. This material consisted of PBMCs, taken 255 days after intestinal transplant. This clonotype was sampled from a human patient who received an intestinal transplant, so some T cells may come from the graft donor. The chain recombines TRBV19 with TRBJ1-2; D is undetermined. The CDR3 coding sequence is TGTGCCAGTAGTATTTCTAACTATGGCTACACCTTC. This codes for CASSISNYGYTF.